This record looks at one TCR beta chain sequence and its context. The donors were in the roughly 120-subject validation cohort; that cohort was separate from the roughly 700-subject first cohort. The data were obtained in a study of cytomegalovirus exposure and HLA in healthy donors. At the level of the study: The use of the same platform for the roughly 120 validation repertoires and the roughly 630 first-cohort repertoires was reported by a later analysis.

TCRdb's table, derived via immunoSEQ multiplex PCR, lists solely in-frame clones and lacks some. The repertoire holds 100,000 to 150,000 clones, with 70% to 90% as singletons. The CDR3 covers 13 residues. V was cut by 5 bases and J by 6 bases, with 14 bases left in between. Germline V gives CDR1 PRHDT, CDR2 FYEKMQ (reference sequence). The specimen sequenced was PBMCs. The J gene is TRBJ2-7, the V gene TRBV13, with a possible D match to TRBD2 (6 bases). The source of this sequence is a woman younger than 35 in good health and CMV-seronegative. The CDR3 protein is CASSTNSGVEQYF. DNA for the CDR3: TGTGCCAGCAGCACCAACTCGGGGGTCGAGCAGTACTTC.